This is a list of T cell receptor beta chains from one sample in a study of shared clonotypes between healthy human individuals. Produced via immunoSEQ multiplex PCR; TCRdb's table is partial and in-frame only. The sample gives 2 million to 2.5 million clones, approximately 95% of which show up once; 0.1% to 0.15% is in the top ten. The sample consisted of naive CD4+ T cells sorted from blood. Source of these receptors: a man younger than 30 in good health. CDR3s include the opening cysteine and the closing phenylalanine or tryptophan. The D gene is left open where the match is weak. Size tells how often a clone was seen (once, few, many) or the class of an expanded clone, and some rows leave it out.

abundance	d_gene	j_gene	v_gene	len	CDR3aa	CDR3nt
-	-	TRBJ2-5	TRBV6-1	13	CASGRQGRETQYF	TGTGCCAGCGGGAGGCAGGGCCGAGAGACCCAGTACTTC
-	-	TRBJ1-5	TRBV5-5	15	CASSLDGNTYQPQHF	TGTGCCAGCAGCTTGGACGGCAACACCTATCAGCCCCAGCATTTT
-	-	TRBJ1-1	TRBV29-1	12	CSVDRWNTEAFF	TGCAGCGTTGATCGATGGAACACTGAAGCTTTCTTT
-	-	TRBJ2-5	TRBV18	14	CASSPPGGPETQYF	TGTGCCAGCTCACCACCAGGCGGCCCTGAGACCCAGTACTTC
once	TRBD1	TRBJ2-7	TRBV5-1	14	CASSTPGQGREQYF	TGCGCCAGCAGCACCCCGGGACAGGGGAGGGAGCAGTACTTC
-	-	TRBJ2-7	TRBV18	16	CASSPPGRAASYEQYF	TGTGCCAGCTCACCACCGGGACGTGCAGCCTCCTACGAGCAGTACTTC
-	TRBD2	TRBJ2-7	TRBV6-1	14	CASSGSGGFYEQYF	TGTGCCAGCAGTGGCTCGGGGGGGTTTTACGAGCAGTACTTC
-	-	TRBJ2-5	TRBV18	13	CASSPAWGETQYF	TGTGCCAGCTCACCGGCGTGGGGGGAGACCCAGTACTTC
-	-	TRBJ2-1	TRBV19	16	CASSISTSRVNNEQFF	TGTGCCAGTAGTATATCCACCAGTCGGGTGAACAATGAGCAGTTCTTC
-	-	TRBJ2-1	TRBV5-4	12	CASSSYYNEQFF	TGTGCCAGCAGCTCTTACTACAATGAGCAGTTCTTC
-	-	TRBJ2-6	TRBV29-1	14	CSVDRISGANVLTF	TGCAGCGTTGATCGGATCTCTGGGGCCAACGTCCTGACTTTC
once	TRBD2	TRBJ2-5	TRBV6-6	16	CASSSVLLAGSGTQYF	TGTGCCAGCAGTTCCGTTCTACTAGCGGGTTCAGGGACCCAGTACTTC
few	TRBD2	TRBJ2-5	TRBV5-1	15	CASSSGLAAQETQYF	TGCGCCAGCAGCTCGGGACTAGCGGCCCAAGAGACCCAGTACTTC
-	-	TRBJ1-6	TRBV10-3	15	CAISEGPGHVPPLHF	TGTGCCATCAGTGAGGGTCCAGGACATGTTCCACCCCTCCACTTT
-	TRBD1	TRBJ1-1	TRBV4-3	15	CASSRGQGLNTEAFF	TGCGCCAGCAGCCGTGGACAGGGCCTGAACACTGAAGCTTTCTTT
-	-	TRBJ2-2	TRBV9	15	CASSAIPGVTGELFF	TGTGCCAGCAGCGCCATCCCAGGGGTCACCGGGGAGCTGTTTTTT
-	-	TRBJ2-7	TRBV5-1	16	CASRSQTAESPYEQYF	TGCGCCAGCAGATCCCAGACCGCGGAAAGTCCCTACGAGCAGTACTTC
-	-	TRBJ2-3	TRBV29-1	14	CSASQEVGTDTQYF	TGCAGCGCCAGCCAGGAAGTTGGCACAGATACGCAGTATTTT
-	-	TRBJ1-6	TRBV7-3	14	CASSLSGGNSPLHF	TGTGCCAGCAGCTTAAGCGGTGGGAATTCACCCCTCCACTTT
-	-	TRBJ1-1	TRBV7-8	12	CASSPVGGTAFF	TGTGCCAGCAGCCCCGTCGGGGGGACAGCTTTCTTT
-	-	TRBJ1-4	TRBV7-2	14	CASSPVYTNEKLFF	TGTGCCAGCAGCCCCGTTTATACTAATGAAAAACTGTTTTTT
-	-	TRBJ2-3	TRBV7-6	14	CASSLDPGSDTQYF	TGTGCCAGCAGCTTAGACCCGGGGTCAGATACGCAGTATTTT
-	-	TRBJ2-7	TRBV6-6	15	CASSLVPVISYEQYF	TGTGCCAGCAGTTTAGTCCCAGTTATCTCCTACGAGCAGTACTTC
-	TRBD1	TRBJ1-2	TRBV27	17	CASSLSLGQGAIWGYTF	TGTGCCAGCAGTTTATCCCTGGGACAGGGGGCAATTTGGGGCTACACCTTC
-	TRBD1	TRBJ1-2	TRBV2	14	CASNFDRVDYGYTF	TGTGCCAGTAATTTTGACAGGGTGGACTATGGCTACACCTTC
-	-	TRBJ2-4	TRBV6-1	16	CASSGGWGIAKNIQYF	TGTGCCAGCAGTGGGGGCTGGGGGATAGCCAAAAACATTCAGTACTTC
-	TRBD2	TRBJ2-1	TRBV18	16	CASSVLAGLMGNEQFF	TGTGCCAGCTCGGTCCTAGCGGGGTTAATGGGCAATGAGCAGTTCTTC
-	-	TRBJ1-5	TRBV6-1	14	CASSENRANQPQHF	TGTGCCAGCAGTGAAAATAGGGCTAATCAGCCCCAGCATTTT
-	-	TRBJ1-5	TRBV6-6	14	CASSYSAADQPQHF	TGTGCCAGCAGTTACTCTGCTGCCGATCAGCCCCAGCATTTT
-	TRBD1	TRBJ1-5	TRBV11-3	15	CASSSDRGYDQPQHF	TGTGCCAGCAGCTCCGACAGGGGCTACGATCAGCCCCAGCATTTT
-	TRBD2	TRBJ2-5	TRBV4-1	17	CASSQGRGTSGVETQYF	TGCGCCAGCAGCCAGGGACGGGGGACTAGCGGGGTAGAGACCCAGTACTTC
-	-	TRBJ1-3	TRBV4-2	15	CASSQDKTVGNTIYF	TGTGCCAGCAGCCAAGATAAAACCGTGGGGAACACCATATATTTT
-	-	TRBJ2-3	TRBV6-1	17	CASSESPGGPSTDTQYF	TGTGCCAGCAGTGAATCCCCCGGGGGGCCGAGCACAGATACGCAGTATTTT
-	TRBD1	TRBJ2-3	TRBV25-1	15	CASSRTGTLVDTQYF	TGTGCCAGCAGCAGGACAGGGACCCTTGTGGATACGCAGTATTTT
once	-	TRBJ1-5	TRBV23-1	12	CARGRKNQPQHF	TGCGCCAGGGGCCGGAAGAATCAGCCCCAGCATTTT
-	-	TRBJ2-4	TRBV7-2	16	CASSLRGQSIGNIQYF	TGTGCCAGCAGCTTAAGAGGACAGAGTATAGGAAACATTCAGTACTTC
-	TRBD1	TRBJ1-6	TRBV4-1	16	CASSQGDSSYNSPLHF	TGCGCCAGCAGCCAAGGGGACAGCTCCTATAATTCACCCCTCCACTTT
-	-	TRBJ1-6	TRBV5-1	15	CASSTGSSYNSPLHF	TGCGCCAGCAGCACAGGGAGCTCCTATAATTCACCCCTCCACTTT
-	-	TRBJ1-2	TRBV6-5	13	CASSYTGVGGYTF	TGTGCCAGCAGTTACACCGGGGTAGGTGGCTACACCTTC
-	-	TRBJ1-4	TRBV5-1	14	CASSSGGANEKLFF	TGCGCCAGCAGCTCCGGGGGGGCAAATGAAAAACTGTTTTTT
-	-	TRBJ1-6	TRBV9	15	CASSVVGSYNSPLHF	TGTGCCAGCAGCGTTGTCGGCTCCTATAATTCACCCCTCCACTTT
-	-	TRBJ2-5	TRBV29-1	13	CSGRQSPQETQYF	TGCAGCGGACGACAGAGCCCCCAAGAGACCCAGTACTTC
-	TRBD2	TRBJ2-1	TRBV2	14	CASSWGLADNEQFF	TGTGCCAGCAGTTGGGGACTAGCGGACAATGAGCAGTTCTTC
-	TRBD2	TRBJ2-1	TRBV18	13	CASSPSELAEQFF	TGTGCCAGCTCACCATCTGAACTAGCGGAGCAGTTCTTC